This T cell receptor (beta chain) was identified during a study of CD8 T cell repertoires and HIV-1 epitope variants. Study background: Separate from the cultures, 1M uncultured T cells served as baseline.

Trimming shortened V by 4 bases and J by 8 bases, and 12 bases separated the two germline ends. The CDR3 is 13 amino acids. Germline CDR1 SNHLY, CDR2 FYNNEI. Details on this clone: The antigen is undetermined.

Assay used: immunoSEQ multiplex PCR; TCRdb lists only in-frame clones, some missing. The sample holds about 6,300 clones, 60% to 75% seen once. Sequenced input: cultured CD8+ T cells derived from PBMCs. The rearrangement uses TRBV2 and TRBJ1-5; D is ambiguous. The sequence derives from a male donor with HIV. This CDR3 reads CASSVGQSEPQHF. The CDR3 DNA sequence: TGTGCCAGCAGTGTTGGGCAGTCCGAGCCCCAGCATTTT.